These 21 T cell receptor beta chains share one sample of origin, sequenced in a study of T cells in Graves' hyperthyroidism and ophthalmopathy. From RNA transcripts, TCR beta CDR3 regions were amplified. When the TCR CDR3 underwent first-round RT-PCR, the HTBI primer set was used. In TCRdb, the multiplex PCR reads were re-called with MiXCR into one record per CDR3 protein. Of around 400,000 distinct CDR3 sequences listed, approximately 25% are singletons. Sequencing was performed on blood. These receptor sequences come from a man aged 50 to 60 with Graves' hyperthyroidism.

J is TRBJ1-2 and V is TRBV4-1; 8 nucleotides agree with TRBD1. V was pared by 4 bases and J by 5 bases, with 9 bases of the junction left unmatched. Germline values: CDR1 MGHRA, CDR2 YSYEKL. The CDR3 length is 15 residues. The CDR3 loop is CASSREGQGAYGYTF. The CDR3 DNA is TGCGCCAGCAGCCGCGAGGGGCAGGGGGCGTATGGCTACACCTTC.

The V and J genes are TRBV20-1 and TRBJ2-7; 9 nucleotides line up with TRBD1. Germline V gene data show CDR1 as DFQATT and CDR2 as SNEGSKA (reference sequence). The J segment lost 5 bases and the V segment lost 6 bases, leaving 8 bases of the junction unmatched. The CDR3 is made up of 13 amino acids. CDR3 amino acids: CSAEGDRVHEQYF. In DNA, the CDR3 is TGCAGTGCCGAGGGGGACAGGGTCCACGAGCAGTACTTC.

This clonotype appeared a few times. This chain links TRBV25-1 with TRBJ1-5; tentative D call: TRBD1 (5 bases). The CDR3 is made up of 15 amino acids. Germline CDR1 and CDR2: MGHDK and SYGVNS. The V and J ends lost 8 bases and 6 bases respectively, with 20 bases between them. The CDR3 loop is CASGIRERQGQPQHF. CDR3 nucleotides: TGTGCCAGCGGCATCAGGGAAAGACAAGGTCAGCCCCAGCATTTT.

The chain links TRBV7-8 to TRBJ1-2, with D uncertain. This CDR3 is 14 amino acids long. With 4 bases removed from V and 4 bases from J, the gap between germline ends came to 13 bases. Germline loops: CDR1 SGHVS, CDR2 FQNEAQ. CDR3 region: CASSSGPSGYGYTF. The CDR3 coding sequence is TGTGCCAGCAGCTCCGGGCCAAGCGGCTATGGCTACACCTTC.

This chain links TRBV19 with TRBJ2-5; TRBD1 aligns across 9 bases. Germline V lookup: CDR1 LNHDA, CDR2 SQIVND (reference sequence). V lost 5 bases to trimming and J lost 4 bases; unmatched junction nucleotides: 5. The CDR3 consists of 14 residues. As DNA, the CDR3 is TGTGCCAGTAGTTCGGGACAGGGTAGAGAGACCCAGTACTTC. Protein sequence: CASSSGQGRETQYF. The full variable domain, its missing parts supplied by reference TRBV19 and TRBJ2-5, is DGGITQSPKYLFRKEGQNVTLSCEQNLNHDAMYWYRQDPGQGLRLIYYSQIVNDFQKGDIAEGYSVSREKKESFPLTVTSAQKNPTAFYLCASSSGQGRETQYFGPGTRLLVL.

In its sample, this clonotype was seen many times. The rearrangement joins TRBV9 to TRBJ2-3; 13 bases align to TRBD2. Germline CDR1 reads SGDLS; CDR2 reads YYNGEE. This CDR3 has 17 residues. V shed 4 bases and J 2 bases; nucleotides not matched to a gene: 7. Here the CDR3 reads CASSFATSGRLTDTQYF. The DNA of the CDR3 is TGTGCCAGCAGCTTTGCGACTAGCGGGAGGCTCACAGATACGCAGTATTTT.

The chain couples TRBV12-5 to TRBJ2-7, with TRBD1 matching over 12 bases. Germline CDR1 reads LGHNT; CDR2 reads FRNRAP. V lost 7 bases, J lost 6 bases, and 7 bases stayed unmatched. CDR3 size: 14 residues. This CDR3 is CASAPGTGGLEQYF. The DNA of the CDR3 is TGTGCTAGTGCCCCCGGGACAGGGGGCCTCGAGCAGTACTTC.

This clonotype was seen only once. This rearrangement joins TRBV5-1 to TRBJ1-1; no firm D call. V was trimmed by 0 bases and J by 7 bases, leaving 7 bases between them. Germline lookup yields CDR1 SGHRS and CDR2 YFSETQ. The CDR3 sequence is 12 residues long. CDR3 sequence: CASSLVGNEAFF. CDR3 sequence (DNA): TGCGCCAGCAGCTTGGTAGGTAATGAAGCTTTCTTT.

This clonotype appeared a few times. The chain links TRBV6-2 or TRBV6-3 to TRBJ2-3; 15 bases agree with TRBD2. V shed 0 bases, J shed 5 bases, and the junction held 9 bases outside the gene matches. The length of the CDR3 is 19 residues. Germline-derived CDR1 and CDR2 are MNHEY and SVGEGT. The CDR3 loop reads CASSYSGTSGRPDRDTQYF. In DNA, the CDR3 is TGTGCCAGCAGTTACTCCGGGACTAGCGGGAGGCCTGACAGAGATACGCAGTATTTT.

This clonotype was detected once. The chain combines TRBV2 with TRBJ1-2; D may be TRBD1 (5 bases). The CDR3 has 18 residues. Germline V CDR1 and CDR2: SNHLY, FYNNEI. The V end lost 7 bases, the J end lost 1 base, and 25 bases lay between the germline ends. CDR3 DNA sequence: TGTGCCAGCAACCATGGAGGGCTGGGGCAGGGATATAACTATGGCTACACCTTC. Protein product: CASNHGGLGQGYNYGYTF.

This clonotype was picked up one time. The chain uses TRBV28 and TRBJ2-1, with D maybe TRBD2 (6 bases). The CDR3 has 16 residues. Germline CDR1 MDHEN, CDR2 SYDVKM. The V and J ends lost 4 bases and 1 base respectively, with 14 bases between them. Here the CDR3 reads CASSSPRGSSYNEQFF. The CDR3 nucleotides read TGTGCCAGCAGTTCCCCCCGGGGGAGTTCCTACAATGAGCAGTTCTTC.

This clonotype was seen at least ten times. V and J are TRBV18 and TRBJ1-1; D is uncertain. CDR3 length equals 13 residues. Trimming took 3 bases from V and 3 from J, leaving 8 bases between them. Germline V gene sequence: CDR1 KGHSH, CDR2 LQKENI. In DNA, the CDR3 is TGTGCCAGCTCACCGGCACAAGACACTGAAGCTTTCTTT. Residues: CASSPAQDTEAFF.

The rearrangement uses TRBV29-1 and TRBJ1-5, with a weak D call TRBD1 (5 bases). CDR1 and CDR2 (germline): SQVTM, ANQGSEA. The CDR3 sequence is 15 residues long. V gave up 3 bases and J gave up 2 bases, with 14 bases separating them. DNA for the CDR3: TGCAGCGTTGAGTCGGGGCAGGGCCGCAATCAGCCCCAGCATTTT. This sequence encodes CSVESGQGRNQPQHF.

This clonotype was counted only a few times. The chain employs TRBV7-3 and TRBJ2-1; D is uncertain. V lost 5 bases to trimming and J lost 7 bases, with 21 bases between them. This CDR3 region has 16 residues. Germline lookup yields CDR1 SGHTA and CDR2 FQGTGA. CDR3 in amino acids: CASSPSKSPTGNEQFF. CDR3 bases: TGTGCCAGCAGCCCATCCAAGAGCCCTACTGGGAATGAGCAGTTCTTC.

The chain combines TRBV20-1 with TRBJ2-1; D not certain. Germline V gene data show CDR1 as DFQATT and CDR2 as SNEGSKA (reference sequence). Trimming removed 3 bases at V and 4 bases at J, with 10 bases between. The CDR3 sequence is 13 residues long. The CDR3 loop is CSASSTPYNEQFF. As DNA, the CDR3 is TGCAGTGCTAGCTCTACGCCTTACAATGAGCAGTTCTTC.

The chain uses TRBV7-9 and TRBJ1-2; D is unresolved. V lost 5 bases, J lost 7 bases, and 14 bases lay in between. The CDR3 loop spans 13 amino acids. Germline V gives CDR1 SEHNR, CDR2 FQNEAQ (reference sequence). The CDR3: CASSPDVYGGYTF. CDR3 nucleotides: TGTGCCAGCAGCCCCGACGTTTATGGTGGCTACACCTTC.

The rearrangement links TRBV11-3 to TRBJ1-2; TRBD1 is a possible D gene (6 bases). This CDR3 is built from 14 residues. Germline CDR1 reads SGHNT; CDR2 reads YENEEA. Trimming took off 6 bases at V and 6 bases at J, with 17 bases between the two ends. In DNA, the CDR3 is TGTGCCAGCAGTCAACGGGACACCGCCGATGGCTACACCTTC. Protein: CASSQRDTADGYTF.

Ten or more counts support this clonotype. The V call is TRBV2, the J call TRBJ2-3, with no clear D. Between the trimmed V and J ends, which lost 1 base and 4 bases, there was a span of 12 bases. Germline V gene lookup returns CDR1 SNHLY and CDR2 FYNNEI. The CDR3 totals 15 residues. The CDR3 nucleotides are TGTGCCAGCAGTGAAGTGCTAGTCCAACCAGATACGCAGTATTTT. This codes for CASSEVLVQPDTQYF.

The chain has TRBV5-5 and TRBJ1-2; possible D gene TRBD1, 6 bases. The CDR3 covers 14 residues. V lost 0 bases and J lost 6, with 12 bases in between. Germline V gene lookup returns CDR1 SGHKS and CDR2 YYEKEE (reference sequence). The CDR3 protein is CASSLAGGSDGYTF. The CDR3 DNA reads TGTGCCAGCAGCTTGGCTGGGGGCTCGGATGGCTACACCTTC.

This chain links TRBV27 with TRBJ1-4, with D uncertain. Per germline, CDR1 MNHEY and CDR2 SMNVEV (reference sequence). This CDR3 region has 15 residues. The V and J ends lost 6 bases and 4 bases respectively, with 15 bases between them. CDR3 coding DNA: TGTGCCAGCAGGTCAGACGGACGGATTAATGAAAAACTGTTTTTT. The encoded protein is CASRSDGRINEKLFF.

This chain links TRBV5-1 with TRBJ2-1; D gene ambiguous. The V end was cut by 2 bases, the J end by 10 bases, with 10 bases between. Looked up from germline, CDR1 is SGHRS and CDR2 is YFSETQ. This CDR3 contains 12 residues. The CDR3 DNA sequence: TGCGCCAGCAGCTTCCAATTGGGGGAGCAGTTCTTC. Its translation: CASSFQLGEQFF.